Listed here are 13 T cell receptor beta chains from one sample, sequenced in a study of control samples from healthy donors and cancer patients. The protocol was immunoSEQ multiplex PCR, while the TCRdb copy is restricted to in-frame clones and leaves out a portion. The sample carries under 110,000 clones, about 89% recorded once. The sample taken for sequencing was blood. The source is a man aged 25-45 years in good health.

This chain joins TRBV19 and TRBJ2-1, with 10 nucleotides matching TRBD2. The CDR3 is 14 residues long. Germline CDR1 and CDR2: LNHDA and SQIVND (reference sequence). The V gene end was trimmed by 8 bases and the J gene end by 1 base; junction bases not matched to a gene: 2. The CDR3 DNA reads as TGTGCCAGTCGGACTAGCGGTTCCTACAATGAGCAGTTCTTC. Translated, it gives CASRTSGSYNEQFF.

The chain carries TRBV6-2 or TRBV6-3 and TRBJ1-5; D unresolved. The CDR3 length is 15 residues. V lost 5 bases, J lost 3 bases, and 14 bases lay in between. The germline V gene encodes CDR1 MNHEY and CDR2 SVGEGT. CDR3 bases: TGTGCCAGCAGTAGAAATCAGGCCCCCAATCAGCCCCAGCATTTT. It codes for CASSRNQAPNQPQHF.

The chain combines TRBV2 with TRBJ1-1; no clear D gene. Germline loops: CDR1 SNHLY, CDR2 FYNNEI. This CDR3 is 12 amino acids long. V shed 8 bases and J shed 4 bases, with 11 bases lying between them. The chain's CDR3 is CASWLIGTEAFF. The CDR3 region has the DNA TGTGCCAGCTGGTTGATTGGCACTGAAGCTTTCTTT.

V and J are TRBV6-6 and TRBJ2-7; 10 bases are a match to TRBD1. Losses at the gene ends were 6 bases for V and 1 base for J; bases not matched to a gene: 6. This CDR3 has 15 residues. Germline-derived CDR1 and CDR2 are MNHNY and SVGAGI (reference sequence). CDR3 DNA sequence: TGTGCCAGCAGCCAGGACAGGGGGGGGTCCTACGAGCAGTACGTC. This encodes CASSQDRGGSYEQYV.

The chain links TRBV6-6 to TRBJ1-1; TRBD1 agrees at 9 bases. This CDR3 has 14 residues. V shed 2 bases and J 5 bases; nucleotides not matched to a gene: 3. From germline, CDR1 is MNHNY and CDR2 SVGAGI (reference sequence). Here the CDR3 DNA reads TGTGCCAGCAGTTACCAGGACAGGGGAACTGAAGCTTTCTTT. This gives the protein CASSYQDRGTEAFF.

The chain combines TRBV28 with TRBJ1-1; possibly TRBD1 for D (6 bases). From germline, CDR1 is MDHEN and CDR2 SYDVKM. CDR3 length: 13 amino acids. Trimming stripped 6 bases from V and 0 bases from J, with 8 bases between. CDR3 sequence reads: CASSRQVNTEAFF. CDR3 in DNA: TGTGCCAGCAGCCGACAGGTGAACACTGAAGCTTTCTTT.

This chain links TRBV27 with TRBJ2-5, with 7 bases that match TRBD1. The CDR3 runs to 14 residues. Germline lookup yields CDR1 MNHEY and CDR2 SMNVEV (reference sequence). The J segment lost 5 bases and the V segment lost 3 bases, leaving 6 bases of the junction unmatched. The CDR3 region is CASSLTGLGETQYF. As DNA, the CDR3 is TGTGCCAGCAGTTTGACAGGGCTTGGGGAGACCCAGTACTTC.

The rearrangement joins TRBV28 to TRBJ1-1; D ambiguous. Germline loops: CDR1 MDHEN, CDR2 SYDVKM. V gave up 8 bases and J gave up 11 bases, with 12 bases separating them. The CDR3 is 10 residues long. CDR3 residues: CASAAYAAFF. The CDR3 DNA is TGTGCCAGCGCGGCCTATGCGGCTTTCTTT.

The chain couples TRBV25-1 to TRBJ1-2; D call uncertain. The CDR3 has 12 residues. Germline V lookup: CDR1 MGHDK, CDR2 SYGVNS. V was clipped by 11 bases and J by 8 bases, with 18 bases between them. CDR3 coding DNA: TGTGCCTCGAAGCAGGCGGGCGGGGGCTACACCTTC. This gives the protein CASKQAGGGYTF.

The J gene is TRBJ1-2, the V gene TRBV19, with TRBD1 matching 8 bases. The CDR3 sequence is 13 residues long. V gave up 5 bases and J gave up 7 bases; unmatched junction bases: 6. CDR1 and CDR2 from the germline V gene are LNHDA and SQIVND (reference sequence). The DNA of the CDR3 is TGTGCCAGTAGTCCCCCTACAGGGGGTGGCTACACCTTC. Encoded protein: CASSPPTGGGYTF.

This rearrangement joins TRBV2 to TRBJ1-5; 7 bases match TRBD1. This CDR3 is built from 16 residues. With V trimmed by 5 bases and J by 4 bases, 11 bases remained unmatched. Germline V gene data show CDR1 as SNHLY and CDR2 as FYNNEI. The CDR3, as DNA: TGTGCCAGCAGTTCATCCCGGGACAGCATAAATCAGCCCCAGCATTTT. Translating it yields CASSSSRDSINQPQHF.

This chain uses TRBV7-2 with TRBJ2-2, with TRBD1 matching over 9 bases. The CDR3 length is 16 residues. V lost 8 bases, J lost 1 base, and 8 bases stayed unmatched. From germline, CDR1 is SGHTA and CDR2 FQGNSA. This CDR3 reads CASYRGQGMNTGELFF. DNA for the CDR3: TGTGCCAGCTACCGGGGACAGGGAATGAACACCGGGGAGCTGTTTTTT. The full variable domain, in which reference TRBV7-2 and TRBJ2-2 provide the parts outside the CDR3, is GAGVSQSPSNKVTEKGKDVELRCDPISGHTALYWYRQSLGQGLEFLIYFQGNSAPDKSGLPSDRFSAERTGGSVSTLTIQRTQQEDSAVYLCASYRGQGMNTGELFFGEGSRLTVL.

This chain links TRBV18 with TRBJ2-3; D remains ambiguous. The CDR3 is 13 amino acids. From germline, CDR1 is KGHSH and CDR2 LQKENI. V was clipped by 4 bases and J by 3 bases, with 8 bases between them. The CDR3 DNA is TGTGCCAGCTCACGAGGCTGGACAGATACGCAGTATTTT. Translation gives CASSRGWTDTQYF.